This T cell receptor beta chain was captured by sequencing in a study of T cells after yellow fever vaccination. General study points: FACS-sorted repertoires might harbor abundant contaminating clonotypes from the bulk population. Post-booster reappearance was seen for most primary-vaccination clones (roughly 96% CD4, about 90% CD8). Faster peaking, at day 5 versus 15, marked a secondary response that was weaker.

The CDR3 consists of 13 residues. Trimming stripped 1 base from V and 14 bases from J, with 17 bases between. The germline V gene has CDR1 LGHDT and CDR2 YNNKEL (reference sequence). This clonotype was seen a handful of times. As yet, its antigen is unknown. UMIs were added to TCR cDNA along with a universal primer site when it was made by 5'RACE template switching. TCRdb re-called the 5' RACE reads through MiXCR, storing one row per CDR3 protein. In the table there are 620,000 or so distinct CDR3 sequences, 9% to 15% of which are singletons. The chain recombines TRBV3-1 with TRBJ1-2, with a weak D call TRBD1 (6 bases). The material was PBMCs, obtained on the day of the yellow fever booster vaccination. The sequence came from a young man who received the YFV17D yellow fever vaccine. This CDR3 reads CASSQVSRQADTF. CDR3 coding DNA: TGTGCCAGCAGCCAAGTGTCCCGACAGGCAGATACCTTC.